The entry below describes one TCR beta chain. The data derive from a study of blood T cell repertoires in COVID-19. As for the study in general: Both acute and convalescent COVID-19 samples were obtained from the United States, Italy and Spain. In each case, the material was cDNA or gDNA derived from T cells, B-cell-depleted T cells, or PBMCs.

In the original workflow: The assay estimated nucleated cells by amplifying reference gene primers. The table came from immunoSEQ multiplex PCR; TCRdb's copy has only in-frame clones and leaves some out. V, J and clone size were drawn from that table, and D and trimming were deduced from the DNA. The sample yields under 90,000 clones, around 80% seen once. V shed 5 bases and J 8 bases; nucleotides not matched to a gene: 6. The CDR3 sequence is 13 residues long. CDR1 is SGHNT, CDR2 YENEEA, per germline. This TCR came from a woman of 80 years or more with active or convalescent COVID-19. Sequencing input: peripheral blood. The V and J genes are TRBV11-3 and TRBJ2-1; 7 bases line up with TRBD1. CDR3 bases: TGTGCCAGCAGCCCCAGACAGGGCGATGAGCAGTTCTTC. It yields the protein CASSPRQGDEQFF.